The sequence of this T cell receptor beta chain was determined in a study of shared clonotypes between healthy human individuals. Data came from immunoSEQ multiplex PCR; TCRdb stores just in-frame clones and leaves some out. Of under 700,000 clones in the sample, 85% to 95% are singletons; the top ten hold 0.11%. For this clone: No antigen is known for it.

Study results and limitations: Across a handful of donors, naive CD4 shared around 5%, naive CD8 under 4%, memory CD4 approximately 2.5%, memory CD8 roughly 0.37%.

Naive CD8 cells lacked CD45RO and underwent positive selection for CCR7, leaving out terminally differentiated effector memory CD45RA+ cells. The specimen sequenced was naive CD8+ T cells sorted from blood. The receptor's source is a woman aged 25 to 45 in good health.

The DNA for the CDR3 is TGTGCCAGCAGCTTAAGGCCCGTGGGGGCAATAACCTACGAGCAGTACTTC. Protein: CASSLRPVGAITYEQYF. The rearrangement uses TRBV13 and TRBJ2-5, with D perhaps TRBD1 (6 bases). The DNA end favors TRBJ2-7, so the J call may be wrong. The CDR3 loop spans 17 amino acids. CDR1 and CDR2 from the germline V gene are PRHDT and FYEKMQ (reference sequence).